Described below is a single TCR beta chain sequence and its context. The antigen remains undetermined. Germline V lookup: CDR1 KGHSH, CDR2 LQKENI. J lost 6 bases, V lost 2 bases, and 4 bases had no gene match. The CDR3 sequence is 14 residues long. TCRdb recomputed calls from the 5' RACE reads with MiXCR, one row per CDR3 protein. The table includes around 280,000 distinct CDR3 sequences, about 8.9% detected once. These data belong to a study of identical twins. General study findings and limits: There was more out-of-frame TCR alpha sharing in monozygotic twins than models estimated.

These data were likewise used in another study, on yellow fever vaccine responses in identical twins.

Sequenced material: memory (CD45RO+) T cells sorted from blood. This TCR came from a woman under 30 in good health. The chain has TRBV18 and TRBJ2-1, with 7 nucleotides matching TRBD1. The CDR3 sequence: CASSPGGQFNEQFF. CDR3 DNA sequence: TGTGCCAGCTCACCAGGGGGACAGTTCAATGAGCAGTTCTTC.